This T cell receptor beta chain appears in the sequencing data of a study of PD-1 blockade in classical Hodgkin lymphoma. Study-wide results and limits: The CD4+ diversity rise by C4D1 was clearest in complete responders. The authors excluded patients who started nivolumab under 1 year after ASCT.

The repertoire was sequenced with immunoSEQ multiplex PCR; TCRdb's copy has only in-frame clones and lacks some. The repertoire holds tens of thousands of clones, with under 95% as singletons. Germline CDR1 and CDR2: MNHNS and SASEGT. The CDR3 covers 18 residues. Unmatched junction bases numbered 9, after V lost 3 bases and J lost 0 bases. For this clone: The antigen remains unidentified.

Brentuximab vedotin exposure varied among the patients, all of whom had relapsed after autologous stem cell transplantation. The receptor was derived from a human donor with classical Hodgkin lymphoma. J is TRBJ1-4 and V is TRBV6-1, with 8 bases lining up with TRBD1. Material: peripheral blood mononuclear cells (PBMCs), obtained at baseline. CDR3 residues: CASSDRDRGPATNEKLFF. As DNA, the CDR3 is TGTGCCAGCAGTGATCGAGACAGGGGCCCCGCAACTAATGAAAAACTGTTTTTT.